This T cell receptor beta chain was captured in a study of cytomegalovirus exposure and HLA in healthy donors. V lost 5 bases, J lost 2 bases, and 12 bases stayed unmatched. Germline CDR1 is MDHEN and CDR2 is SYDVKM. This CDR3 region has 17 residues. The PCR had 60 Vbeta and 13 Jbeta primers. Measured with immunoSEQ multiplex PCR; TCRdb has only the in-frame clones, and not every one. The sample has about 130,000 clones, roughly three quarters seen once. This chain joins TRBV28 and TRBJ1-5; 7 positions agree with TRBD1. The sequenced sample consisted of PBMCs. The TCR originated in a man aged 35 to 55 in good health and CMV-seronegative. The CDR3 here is CASSQGFRGLGNQPQHF. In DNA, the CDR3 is TGTGCCAGCAGTCAGGGTTTTAGGGGGCTGGGCAATCAGCCCCAGCATTTT.